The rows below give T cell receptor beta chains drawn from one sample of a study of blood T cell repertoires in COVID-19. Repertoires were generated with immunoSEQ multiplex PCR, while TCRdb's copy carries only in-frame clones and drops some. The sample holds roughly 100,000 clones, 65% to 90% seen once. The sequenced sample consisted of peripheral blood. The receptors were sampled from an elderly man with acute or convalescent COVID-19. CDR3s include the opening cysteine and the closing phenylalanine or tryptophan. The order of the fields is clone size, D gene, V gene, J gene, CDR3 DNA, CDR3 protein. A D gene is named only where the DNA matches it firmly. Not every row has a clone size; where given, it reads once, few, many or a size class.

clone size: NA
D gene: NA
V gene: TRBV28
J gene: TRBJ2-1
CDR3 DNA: TGTGCCAGCAGTCGAGCGGGCCGATTCTCCTACAATGAGCAGTTCTTC
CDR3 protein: CASSRAGRFSYNEQFF

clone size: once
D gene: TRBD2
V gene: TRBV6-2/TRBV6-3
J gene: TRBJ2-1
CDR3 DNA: TGTGCCAGCAGTCTAGCGGGTAGCTCCTACAATGAGCAGTTCTTC
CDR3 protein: CASSLAGSSYNEQFF

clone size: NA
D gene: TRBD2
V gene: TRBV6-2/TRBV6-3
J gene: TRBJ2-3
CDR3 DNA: TGTGCCAGCAGCCCTATCGGGACTAGCGGAGATTTCGCAGATACGCAGTATTTT
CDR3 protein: CASSPIGTSGDFADTQYF

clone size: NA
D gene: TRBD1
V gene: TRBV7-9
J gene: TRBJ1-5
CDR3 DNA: TGTGCCAGCAGCCAGGACAGGTACAATCAGCCCCAGCATTTT
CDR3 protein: CASSQDRYNQPQHF

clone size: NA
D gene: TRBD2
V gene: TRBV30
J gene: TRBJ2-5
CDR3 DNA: TGTGCCTGGAGTGTACTAGCGGGAGGGGAGACCCAGTACTTC
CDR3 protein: CAWSVLAGGETQYF

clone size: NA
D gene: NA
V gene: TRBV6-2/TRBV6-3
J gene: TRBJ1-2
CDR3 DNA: TGTGCCAGCAGTGACAGTCACGGCCAAGCTAACTATGGCTACACCTTC
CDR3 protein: CASSDSHGQANYGYTF

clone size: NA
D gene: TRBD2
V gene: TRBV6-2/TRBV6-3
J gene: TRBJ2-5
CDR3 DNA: TGTGCCAGCAGTTACGGGCTAGCGGGAGGTGAGACCCAGTACTTC
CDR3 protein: CASSYGLAGGETQYF

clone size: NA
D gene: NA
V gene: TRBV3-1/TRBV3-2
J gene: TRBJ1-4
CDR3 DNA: TGTGCCAGCAGCCAAGGAGCGGACAGTCGAACGTTTTTT
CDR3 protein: CASSQGADSRTFF

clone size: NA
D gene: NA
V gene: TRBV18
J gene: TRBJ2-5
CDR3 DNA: TGTGCCAGCTCACCACGGGCTGTTCAAGAGACCCAGTACTTC
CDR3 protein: CASSPRAVQETQYF

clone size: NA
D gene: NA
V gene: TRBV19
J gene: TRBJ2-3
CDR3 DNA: TGTGCCAGTAGTTTAACCCCAGGGTGGACAGATACGCAGTATTTT
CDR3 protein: CASSLTPGWTDTQYF

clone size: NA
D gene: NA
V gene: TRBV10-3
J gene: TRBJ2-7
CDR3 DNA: TGTGCCATCAGTGAGTCGATTCCACCTAAGGAGCAGTACTTC
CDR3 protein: CAISESIPPKEQYF